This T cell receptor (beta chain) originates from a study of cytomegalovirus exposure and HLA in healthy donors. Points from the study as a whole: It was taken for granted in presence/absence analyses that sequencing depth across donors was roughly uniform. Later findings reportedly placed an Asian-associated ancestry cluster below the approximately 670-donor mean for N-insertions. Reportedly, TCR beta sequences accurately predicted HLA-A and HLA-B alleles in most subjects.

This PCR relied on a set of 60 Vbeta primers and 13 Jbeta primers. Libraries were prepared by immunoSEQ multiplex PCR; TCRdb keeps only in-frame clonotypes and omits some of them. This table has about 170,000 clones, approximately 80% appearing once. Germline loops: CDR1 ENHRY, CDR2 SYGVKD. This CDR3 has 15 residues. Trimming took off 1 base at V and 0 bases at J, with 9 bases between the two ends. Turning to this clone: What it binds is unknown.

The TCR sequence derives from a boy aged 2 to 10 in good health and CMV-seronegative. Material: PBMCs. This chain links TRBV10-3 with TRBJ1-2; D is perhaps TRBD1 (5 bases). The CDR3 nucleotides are TGTGCCATCAGTGAGTACTCGACAGCTAACTATGGCTACACCTTC. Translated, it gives CAISEYSTANYGYTF.